A single sample is the source of the 22 T cell receptor beta chains below, sequenced in a study of cytomegalovirus exposure and HLA in healthy donors. Primers for the PCR totalled 60 Vbeta and 13 Jbeta. Repertoires were generated with immunoSEQ multiplex PCR, while TCRdb's copy carries only in-frame clones and drops some. This sample has approximately 220,000 clones, with roughly 80% found just once. Sequenced input: PBMCs. These receptors all stem from a young man in good health and CMV-seronegative.

The genes are TRBV2 and TRBJ2-2; tentative D call: TRBD1 (6 bases). Germline assignment: CDR1 SNHLY and CDR2 FYNNEI. The CDR3 loop spans 15 amino acids. The germline V and J ends were trimmed by 6 bases and 0 bases, with 11 bases remaining between them. The CDR3 DNA sequence: TGTGCCAGCAGGTGGGACAAGCCGAACACCGGGGAGCTGTTTTTT. This gives the protein CASRWDKPNTGELFF.

The chain joins TRBV5-5 to TRBJ1-3, with 9 bases fitting TRBD1. The J segment lost 3 bases and the V segment lost 2 bases, leaving 3 bases of the junction unmatched. Germline V gene data show CDR1 as SGHKS and CDR2 as YYEKEE (reference sequence). The CDR3 runs to 15 residues. The CDR3 sequence is CASSLRTGVGNTIYF. Here the CDR3 DNA reads TGTGCCAGCAGCTTAAGGACAGGGGTTGGAAACACCATATATTTT.

This chain uses TRBV5-1 with TRBJ2-7; possibly TRBD1 for D (6 bases). V shed 3 bases and J shed 4 bases, with 17 bases lying between them. Germline values: CDR1 SGHRS, CDR2 YFSETQ. The CDR3 consists of 15 residues. CDR3 sequence reads: CASSSTGATPYEQYF. The CDR3, as DNA: TGCGCCAGCAGCTCGACAGGTGCCACACCATACGAGCAGTACTTC.

J is TRBJ2-2 and V is TRBV5-6; 8 nucleotides align to TRBD2. V was pared by 3 bases and J by 0 bases, with 1 base of the junction left unmatched. This CDR3 has 15 residues. In germline, CDR1 is SGHDT, CDR2 YYEEEE. Written as DNA, the CDR3 is TGTGCCAGCAGCTCGGGGGGGCCGAACACCGGGGAGCTGTTTTTT. This codes for CASSSGGPNTGELFF.

The genes are TRBV11-2 and TRBJ2-3, with 7 bases identical to TRBD1. CDR3 length equals 15 residues. V was clipped by 3 bases and J by 2 bases; unmatched bases: 5. Germline V gene lookup returns CDR1 SGHAT and CDR2 FQNNGV. The CDR3 nucleotides are TGTGCCAGCAGCTTCGACAGGGCCCTCACAGATACGCAGTATTTT. The encoded protein is CASSFDRALTDTQYF. The full variable domain, its missing parts supplied by reference TRBV11-2 and TRBJ2-3, is EAGVAQSPRYKIIEKRQSVAFWCNPISGHATLYWYQQILGQGPKLLIQFQNNGVVDDSQLPKDRFSAERLKGVDSTLKIQPAKLEDSAVYLCASSFDRALTDTQYFGPGTRLTVL.

The chain is built from TRBV4-1 and TRBJ1-3; D gene unclear. With 3 bases removed from V and 7 bases from J, the gap between germline ends came to 13 bases. This CDR3 is 14 amino acids long. Germline lookup yields CDR1 MGHRA and CDR2 YSYEKL. CDR3 amino acids: CASSQEEVLNTIYF. DNA of the CDR3: TGCGCCAGCAGCCAGGAGGAAGTCCTGAACACCATATATTTT.

The chain has TRBV18 and TRBJ2-7, with TRBD2 matching over 11 bases. The J segment lost 3 bases and the V segment lost 4 bases, leaving 5 bases of the junction unmatched. Per the germline V gene, CDR1 is KGHSH and CDR2 is LQKENI. The CDR3 runs 15 residues. The CDR3 is CASSLKTSGVYEQYF. For the CDR3, the DNA is TGTGCCAGCTCACTAAAGACTAGCGGGGTCTACGAGCAGTACTTC. The whole variable domain, filled in from reference TRBV18 and TRBJ2-7, reads NAGVMQNPRHLVRRRGQEARLRCSPMKGHSHVYWYRQLPEEGLKFMVYLQKENIIDESGMPKERFSAEFPKEGPSILRIQQVVRGDSAAYFCASSLKTSGVYEQYFGPGTRLTVT.

The CDR3 reads CASSDRERGETQYF. The CDR3, as DNA: TGTGCCAGCAGTGACAGGGAGAGAGGAGAGACCCAGTACTTC. This chain links TRBV27 with TRBJ2-5; 7 bases agree with TRBD1. The CDR3 length is 14 residues. CDR1 is MNHEY and CDR2 is SMNVEV in the germline V gene (reference sequence). The V and J ends lost 5 bases and 4 bases, in that order; junction bases with no gene match: 7.

The chain couples TRBV7-8 to TRBJ2-1, with D possibly being TRBD1 (6 bases). This CDR3 spans 13 amino acids. Germline CDR1 reads SGHVS; CDR2 reads FQNEAQ. V dropped 2 bases and J dropped 4 bases, with 6 bases sitting between them. The CDR3 loop is CASSLQGYNEQFF. CDR3 coding DNA: TGTGCCAGCAGCTTACAGGGGTACAATGAGCAGTTCTTC.

This clone was counted once. The rearrangement uses TRBV11-1 and TRBJ2-7; 8 bases align to TRBD2. The CDR3 totals 13 residues. V shed 4 bases and J 4 bases; nucleotides not matched to a gene: 3. Germline CDR1 SGHAT, CDR2 FQDESV (reference sequence). CDR3 DNA sequence: TGTGCCAGCAGCTCCCTAGCGGGTTACGAGCAGTACTTC. It codes for CASSSLAGYEQYF.

The V gene is TRBV6-6, the J gene TRBJ2-7; 7 bases line up with TRBD1. The CDR3 extends over 15 amino acids. Germline CDR1 and CDR2: MNHNY and SVGAGI (reference sequence). V shed 6 bases and J 7 bases; nucleotides not matched to a gene: 15. The CDR3 is CASSRLLTGLGEQYF. CDR3 nucleotides: TGTGCCAGCAGCCGATTGTTGACAGGGCTTGGGGAGCAGTACTTC.

The chain combines TRBV28 with TRBJ2-3; no firm D call. This CDR3 spans 14 amino acids. V was trimmed by 1 base and J by 6 bases, leaving 11 bases between them. Germline CDR1 reads MDHEN; CDR2 reads SYDVKM. CDR3 sequence: CASSLSRLVDTQYF. CDR3 sequence (DNA): TGTGCCAGCAGTTTATCCCGGCTAGTCGATACGCAGTATTTT.

J is TRBJ2-4 and V is TRBV18, with D unclear. Trimming stripped 6 bases from V and 0 bases from J, with 9 bases between. The CDR3 extends over 14 amino acids. CDR1 and CDR2 (germline): KGHSH, LQKENI. CDR3 in DNA: TGTGCCAGCTCGCCGGGTCTAGCCAAAAACATTCAGTACTTC. Its translation is CASSPGLAKNIQYF. The whole variable domain, remainder taken from reference TRBV18 and TRBJ2-4, is NAGVMQNPRHLVRRRGQEARLRCSPMKGHSHVYWYRQLPEEGLKFMVYLQKENIIDESGMPKERFSAEFPKEGPSILRIQQVVRGDSAAYFCASSPGLAKNIQYFGAGTRLSVL.

The chain joins TRBV6-5 to TRBJ2-2; D unresolved. From germline, CDR1 is MNHEY and CDR2 SVGAGI. This CDR3 region has 12 residues. Trimming shortened V by 6 bases and J by 5 bases, and 7 bases separated the two germline ends. This chain's CDR3 is CASSPPTGELFF. The CDR3 DNA reads as TGTGCCAGCAGCCCCCCAACCGGGGAGCTGTTTTTT.

This chain links TRBV7-2 with TRBJ2-7, with TRBD1 identical over 12 bases. V lost 5 bases, J lost 7 bases, and 12 bases stayed unmatched. The CDR3 totals 16 residues. The germline gives CDR1 SGHTA, CDR2 FQGNSA. CDR3 DNA sequence: TGTGCCAGCAGCCCGACACCGGGACAGGGGGCATGGGAGCAGTACTTC. Protein: CASSPTPGQGAWEQYF.

The chain recombines TRBV5-6 with TRBJ2-2, with D perhaps matching TRBD1 (5 bases). V was pared by 4 bases and J by 4 bases, with 11 bases between. The CDR3 extends over 14 amino acids. The germline V gene has CDR1 SGHDT and CDR2 YYEEEE. The CDR3 spells CASSHTDSTGELFF. The CDR3 DNA reads as TGTGCCAGCAGCCATACCGACAGCACCGGGGAGCTGTTTTTT. Complete variable domain (other parts from reference TRBV5-6 and TRBJ2-2): DAGVTQSPTHLIKTRGQQVTLRCSPKSGHDTVSWYQQALGQGPQFIFQYYEEEERQRGNFPDRFSGHQFPNYSSELNVNALLLGDSALYLCASSHTDSTGELFFGEGSRLTVL.

This clone occurred once. This chain links TRBV5-1 with TRBJ2-1; D is possibly TRBD2 (5 bases). The CDR3 covers 16 residues. Trimming removed 0 bases from V and 6 bases from J, with 16 bases in between. The germline V gene encodes CDR1 SGHRS and CDR2 YFSETQ. The CDR3 region has the DNA TGCGCCAGCAGCTTGGGAGGGCGTGGGTCGTTCAATGAGCAGTTCTTC. It codes for CASSLGGRGSFNEQFF.

The chain uses TRBV6-5 and TRBJ2-5; TRBD1 matches 11 bases. The DNA end favors TRBJ2-7, so the J call may be wrong. The CDR3 sequence is 13 residues long. The germline CDR1 and CDR2 sequences are MNHEY and SVGAGI. The CDR3 protein is CASSYGQGAEQYF. The CDR3 DNA sequence: TGTGCCAGCAGTTACGGACAGGGGGCCGAGCAGTACTTC.

V usage is TRBV9 and J usage is TRBJ2-1; TRBD2 might be the D (6 bases). This CDR3 region has 13 residues. Trimming cost V 4 bases and J 4 bases, with 9 bases left between them. Germline CDR1 and CDR2: SGDLS and YYNGEE. CDR3 sequence: CASSPGLYNEQFF. CDR3 nucleotides: TGTGCCAGCAGCCCGGGACTGTACAATGAGCAGTTCTTC.

In regard to this clone: One junction end disagrees with the germline gene, perhaps due to a read error. This CDR3 is also generated by other DNA sequences in the sample. The V call is TRBV18, the J call TRBJ1-6; 7 nucleotides line up with TRBD1. This CDR3 region has 14 residues. Germline V gives CDR1 KGHSH, CDR2 LQKENI. The CDR3: CASSLDRKNSPLHF. In nucleotides, the CDR3 is TGTGCCAGCTCACTGGACAGGAAAAATTCGCCCCTCCACTTT. Combining the CDR3 with reference TRBV18 and TRBJ1-6 gives the whole variable domain NAGVMQNPRHLVRRRGQEARLRCSPMKGHSHVYWYRQLPEEGLKFMVYLQKENIIDESGMPKERFSAEFPKEGPSILRIQQVVRGDSAAYFCASSLDRKNSPLHFGNGTRLTVT.

The chain is built from TRBV25-1 and TRBJ2-1, with 7 positions matching TRBD2. The length of the CDR3 is 18 residues. Germline lookup yields CDR1 MGHDK and CDR2 SYGVNS. V gave up 2 bases and J gave up 0 bases; unmatched junction bases: 10. The CDR3 coding sequence is TGTGCCAGCAGTGAACCGGGGGGTGGGTTGAGCTCCTACAATGAGCAGTTCTTC. Amino acids: CASSEPGGGLSSYNEQFF.

The chain has TRBV29-1 and TRBJ1-1, with TRBD1 matching 7 bases. Germline loops: CDR1 SQVTM, CDR2 ANQGSEA. CDR3 size: 12 residues. V shed 6 bases and J 3 bases; nucleotides not matched to a gene: 4. CDR3 protein: CSVDRRHTEAFF. The CDR3 bases are TGCAGCGTGGACAGGAGGCACACTGAAGCTTTCTTT.